This record concerns one T cell receptor beta chain sequence. Its antigen is as yet unknown. These data come from a study of beta chain features in type 1 diabetes. CDR3 length: 14 amino acids. The germline V gene has CDR1 MNHEY and CDR2 SVGAGI. Trimming took 5 bases from V and 3 from J, leaving 10 bases between them. The authors sorted CD4+ naive, central memory, regulatory and stem cell-like memory cells via CD45RO/CCR7/CD25/CD127/CD95/CD27. Sorted populations were all over 95% pure. The study reverse transcribed the entire isolated RNA, so it sequenced expressed TCRB transcripts. Profiling relied on immunoSEQ multiplex PCR, and the TCRdb table lists in-frame clones only, not all of them. The table has approximately 50,000 clones, roughly 39% seen once. Whole-study results and caveats: Insertions were fewer and deletions more numerous at VDJ junctions in type 1 diabetes patients. All four CD4+ subsets from Type 1 diabetes patients carried moderately but significantly shorter TCRB CDR3s. The naive, central memory and Treg TCRB repertoires showed an apparent similarity that was greater among patients than among healthy donors.

V and J are TRBV6-5 and TRBJ2-2; a possible D gene is TRBD1 (6 bases). The sequence was obtained from a man under 40 with type 1 diabetes. The sequencing input was Tregs from blood. CDR3 region: CASSSPGDTGELFF. CDR3 sequence (DNA): TGTGCCAGCAGTAGTCCAGGGGACACCGGGGAGCTGTTTTTT.